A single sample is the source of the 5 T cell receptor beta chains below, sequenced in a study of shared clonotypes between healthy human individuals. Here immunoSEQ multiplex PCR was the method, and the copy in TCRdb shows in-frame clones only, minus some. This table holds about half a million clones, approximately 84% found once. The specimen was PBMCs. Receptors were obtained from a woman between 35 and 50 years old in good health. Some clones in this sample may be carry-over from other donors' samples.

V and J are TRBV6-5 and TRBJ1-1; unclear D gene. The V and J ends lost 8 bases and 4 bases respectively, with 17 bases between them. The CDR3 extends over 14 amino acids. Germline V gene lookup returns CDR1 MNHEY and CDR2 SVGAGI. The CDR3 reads CASLASFLGTEAFF. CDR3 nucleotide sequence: TGTGCCAGCTTGGCCTCTTTTCTAGGCACTGAAGCTTTCTTT.

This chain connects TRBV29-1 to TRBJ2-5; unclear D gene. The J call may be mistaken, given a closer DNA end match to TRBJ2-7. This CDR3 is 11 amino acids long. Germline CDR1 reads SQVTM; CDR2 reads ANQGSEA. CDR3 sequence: CSARESYEQYF. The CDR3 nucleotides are TGCAGCGCCCGAGAGTCCTACGAGCAGTACTTC.

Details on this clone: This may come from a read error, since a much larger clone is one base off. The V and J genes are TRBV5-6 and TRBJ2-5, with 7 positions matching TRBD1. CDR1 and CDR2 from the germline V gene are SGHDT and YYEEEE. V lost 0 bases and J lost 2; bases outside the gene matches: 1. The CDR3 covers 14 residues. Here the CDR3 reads CASSLGDRQETQYF. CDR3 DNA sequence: TGTGCCAGCAGCTTGGGGGACAGACAAGAGACCCAGTACTTC.

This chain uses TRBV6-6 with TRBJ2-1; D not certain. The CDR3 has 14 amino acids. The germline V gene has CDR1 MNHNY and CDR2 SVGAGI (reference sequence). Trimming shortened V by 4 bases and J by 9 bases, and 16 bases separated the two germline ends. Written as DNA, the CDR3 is TGTGCCAGCAGTTCCCTTGGACCGCACGGTGAGCAGTTCTTC. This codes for CASSSLGPHGEQFF.

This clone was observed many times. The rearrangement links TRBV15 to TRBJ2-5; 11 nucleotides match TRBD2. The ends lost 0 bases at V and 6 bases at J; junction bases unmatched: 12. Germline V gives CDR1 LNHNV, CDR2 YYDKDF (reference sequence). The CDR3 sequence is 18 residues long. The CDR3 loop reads CATSRDGLSGRAGKTQYF. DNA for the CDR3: TGTGCCACCAGCAGAGATGGGCTTAGCGGGAGGGCCGGAAAGACCCAGTACTTC.